The 29 T cell receptor beta chains below all came from one sample that was sequenced in a study of T cells in Graves' hyperthyroidism and ophthalmopathy. The TCR beta CDR3 regions underwent amplification using RNA transcripts as the source. With the HTBI primer set, the TCR CDR3 went through a first round of RT-PCR. Each CDR3 protein gets one entry after TCRdb re-called the multiplex PCR reads with MiXCR. This sample yields 93,000 or so distinct CDR3 sequences, of which about half are seen a single time; approximately 24% belongs to the top ten. The sample taken for sequencing was blood. These receptors came from a man in his forties or fifties with Graves' hyperthyroidism.

The chain joins TRBV24-1 to TRBJ1-2; TRBD1 matches at 7 bases. CDR3 length: 16 residues. The germline V gene encodes CDR1 KGHDR and CDR2 SFDVKD. V gave up 4 bases and J gave up 4 bases; unmatched junction bases: 11. The DNA of the CDR3 is TGTGCCACCAGTGAGTCCGGGACAGAACTACCCTATGGCTACACCTTC. This encodes CATSESGTELPYGYTF.

This clonotype was seen many times. The chain combines TRBV20-1 with TRBJ2-1; D is perhaps TRBD1 or TRBD2 (5 bases each). V lost 1 base and J lost 7, with 14 bases in between. The CDR3 runs 14 residues. The germline V gene encodes CDR1 DFQATT and CDR2 SNEGSKA (reference sequence). This chain's CDR3 is CSARGDQFYNEQFF. CDR3 nucleotides: TGCAGTGCTAGAGGGGACCAATTTTATAATGAGCAGTTCTTC.

This clonotype was recorded at least ten times. The chain has TRBV5-4 and TRBJ1-4, with 9 nucleotides matching TRBD1. There are 15 residues in the CDR3. The J segment lost 8 bases and the V segment lost 3 bases, leaving 8 bases of the junction unmatched. Germline values: CDR1 SGHNT, CDR2 YYREEE (reference sequence). The CDR3 nucleotides read TGTGCCAGCAGCTCGATCGGGACAGGGTCGGAAAAACTGTTTTTT. Encoded protein: CASSSIGTGSEKLFF.

This chain connects TRBV29-1 to TRBJ2-3; maybe TRBD1 (6 bases). CDR3 length: 15 amino acids. The V end lost 1 base, the J end lost 3 bases, and 14 bases lay between the germline ends. CDR1 is SQVTM and CDR2 is ANQGSEA in the germline V gene. CDR3 coding DNA: TGCAGCGTTGAAGTCCCAGGGGATGGTACAGATACGCAGTATTTT. This gives the protein CSVEVPGDGTDTQYF.

The chain joins TRBV29-1 to TRBJ2-7, with D possibly matching TRBD2 (6 bases). V dropped 4 bases and J dropped 3 bases, with 7 bases sitting between them. The CDR3 is made up of 11 amino acids. CDR1 and CDR2 (germline): SQVTM, ANQGSEA. CDR3 residues: CSVGRVYEQYF. For the CDR3, the DNA is TGCAGCGTTGGGAGGGTCTACGAGCAGTACTTC.

The chain has TRBV20-1 and TRBJ2-3; 10 bases are shared with TRBD2. The CDR3 covers 16 residues. Germline V lookup: CDR1 DFQATT, CDR2 SNEGSKA (reference sequence). The junction had 9 bases not matched to a gene; V was cut back by 3 bases and J by 3 bases. The CDR3 DNA is TGCAGTGCTAGTTGGGCTAGCGGGAGTAGGACAGATACGCAGTATTTT. Amino acids: CSASWASGSRTDTQYF.

There are a few counts of this clonotype. A much larger clone lies a single base off, so this may be a read error. This CDR3 reads CSARDRGAGADVLTF. DNA for the CDR3: TGCAGTGCTAGAGATAGGGGGGCTGGGGCCGACGTCCTGACTTTC. The chain couples TRBV20-1 to TRBJ2-6, with D perhaps being TRBD1 or TRBD2 (6 bases each). The CDR3 is made up of 15 amino acids. Germline-derived CDR1 and CDR2 are DFQATT and SNEGSKA (reference sequence).

On this clonotype: Mismatch with germline at one junction end may stem from a read error. The V and J genes are TRBV7-2 and TRBJ2-7, with D perhaps assigned TRBD1 or TRBD2 (6 bases each). CDR1 is SGHTA, CDR2 FQGNSA, per germline. This CDR3 comprises 17 residues. The CDR3 region has the DNA TGTGCCAGCAGCTCAGTAGGGGGGACGGGCAGCTCCTACGAGCGGTACTTC. Translated, it gives CASSSVGGTGSSYERYF. The full variable domain, in which reference TRBV7-2 and TRBJ2-7 provide the parts outside the CDR3, is GAGVSQSPSNKVTEKGKDVELRCDPISGHTALYWYRQSLGQGLEFLIYFQGNSAPDKSGLPSDRFSAERTGGSVSTLTIQRTQQEDSAVYLCASSSVGGTGSSYERYFGPGTRLTVT.

This clonotype showed up many times. This rearrangement joins TRBV6-5 to TRBJ1-5; 9 positions match TRBD1. This CDR3 contains 14 residues. The junction had 1 base not matched to a gene; V was cut back by 2 bases and J by 5 bases. Germline CDR1 MNHEY, CDR2 SVGAGI. For the CDR3, the DNA is TGTGCCAGCAGTTACCGACAGGGGGATCAGCCCCAGCATTTT. This gives the protein CASSYRQGDQPQHF.

In the case of this clonotype: One base away lies a much larger clone, so this may be a sequencing read error. The rearrangement uses TRBV12-3 or TRBV12-4 and TRBJ1-4; 9 bases are shared with TRBD1. The CDR3 consists of 15 residues. As DNA, the CDR3 is TGTGCCAGCAGTTATACAGGGGGCGGGGATGAAAGACTGTTTTTT. This codes for CASSYTGGGDERLFF.

This clonotype has at least ten counts. The V and J genes are TRBV13 and TRBJ1-2; maybe TRBD1 (5 bases). Per germline, CDR1 PRHDT and CDR2 FYEKMQ (reference sequence). V lost 5 bases and J 6 bases, leaving 16 bases between the germline ends. The CDR3 runs to 14 residues. Written as DNA, the CDR3 is TGTGCCAGCAGCGAAGCGGGACCCCAACATGGCTACACCTTC. Translating it yields CASSEAGPQHGYTF.

As to this clonotype: An end of the junction does not agree with germline; a read error may underlie this. The chain uses TRBV5-1 and TRBJ1-1; D uncertain. This CDR3 is built from 14 residues. Germline CDR1 SGHRS, CDR2 YFSETQ. The CDR3 reads CASSSLNRNTEACF. CDR3 DNA sequence: TGCGCCAGCAGCTCGTTGAATAGGAACACTGAAGCTTGCTTT.

The chain recombines TRBV7-9 with TRBJ2-4, with a tentative D call TRBD2 (6 bases). This CDR3 spans 15 amino acids. The V and J ends lost 6 bases and 6 bases respectively, with 18 bases between them. Germline V gene lookup returns CDR1 SEHNR and CDR2 FQNEAQ (reference sequence). CDR3 DNA: TGTGCCAGCAGTCCCCCCCCGGGGGTCCTAAACATTCAGTACTTC. This codes for CASSPPPGVLNIQYF.

The V and J genes are TRBV7-9 and TRBJ2-1, with D unresolved. Trimming pared 5 bases from V and 10 bases from J, leaving 15 bases between. CDR3 size: 13 residues. Germline CDR1 SEHNR, CDR2 FQNEAQ (reference sequence). CDR3 residues: CASSPLGTGEQFF. The CDR3 nucleotides are TGTGCCAGCAGCCCCTTGGGCACCGGGGAGCAGTTCTTC. The whole variable domain, filled in from reference TRBV7-9 and TRBJ2-1, reads DTGVSQNPRHKITKRGQNVTFRCDPISEHNRLYWYRQTLGQGPEFLTYFQNEAQLEKSRLLSDRFSAERPKGSFSTLEIQRTEQGDSAMYLCASSPLGTGEQFFGPGTRLTVL.

This clonotype was observed many times. The rearrangement links TRBV7-2 to TRBJ2-3; 10 nucleotides align to TRBD1. CDR1 and CDR2 (germline): SGHTA, FQGNSA. The trim removed 1 base at V and 2 bases at J, leaving 12 bases unmatched. The CDR3 has 19 residues. The CDR3 here is CASSLEPSGTGEATDTQYF. CDR3 DNA sequence: TGTGCCAGCAGCTTAGAACCTTCCGGGACAGGGGAGGCCACAGATACGCAGTATTTT.

This clonotype was seen many times. V gene TRBV20-1 combines with J gene TRBJ2-1, with D uncertain. Trimming took off 2 bases at V and 4 bases at J, with 3 bases between the two ends. Germline loops: CDR1 DFQATT, CDR2 SNEGSKA (reference sequence). The CDR3 covers 11 residues. CDR3 coding DNA: TGCAGTGCTAGACTATACAATGAGCAGTTCTTC. Residues: CSARLYNEQFF.

The V and J genes are TRBV10-3 and TRBJ1-4; D not certain. The CDR3 loop spans 14 amino acids. V shed 3 bases and J shed 4 bases, with 9 bases lying between them. In germline, CDR1 is ENHRY, CDR2 SYGVKD. The CDR3 bases are TGTGCCATCAGTGACTGGACTGTTAATGAAAAACTGTTTTTT. It specifies CAISDWTVNEKLFF.

This clonotype occurred many times. This chain uses TRBV7-2 with TRBJ2-7; D possibly corresponds to TRBD2 (5 bases). Between the trimmed V and J ends, which lost 4 bases and 3 bases, there was a span of 10 bases. This CDR3 spans 13 amino acids. From germline, CDR1 is SGHTA and CDR2 FQGNSA. CDR3: CASSSQLGYEQYF. Written as DNA, the CDR3 is TGTGCCAGCAGCTCCCAACTAGGCTACGAGCAGTACTTC. The full variable domain, with the rest looked up from reference TRBV7-2 and TRBJ2-7, is GAGVSQSPSNKVTEKGKDVELRCDPISGHTALYWYRQSLGQGLEFLIYFQGNSAPDKSGLPSDRFSAERTGGSVSTLTIQRTQQEDSAVYLCASSSQLGYEQYFGPGTRLTVT.

About this clonotype itself: The junction departs from the called germline gene at one end, perhaps through a read error. The V gene is TRBV25-1, the J gene TRBJ2-1; 7 bases align to TRBD1. This CDR3 has 14 amino acids. Germline CDR1 MGHDK, CDR2 SYGVNS. The CDR3 DNA follows: TGTACCAGCAGTGTAGGCACAGGGGTGAATGAGCAGTTCTTC. Its translation: CTSSVGTGVNEQFF.

This clonotype was recorded at least ten times. The rearrangement joins TRBV20-1 to TRBJ2-1; 12 nucleotides align to TRBD2. From germline, CDR1 is DFQATT and CDR2 SNEGSKA (reference sequence). This CDR3 has 15 amino acids. With 3 bases clipped from V and 8 bases from J, the junction kept 8 bases outside the gene matches. The CDR3 region has the DNA TGCAGTGCTAGGGGTGCTAGCGGGAGGGGACATGAGCAGTTCTTC. Encoded protein: CSARGASGRGHEQFF.

The chain has TRBV12-3 or TRBV12-4 and TRBJ2-5; TRBD2 might be the D (5 bases). The V and J ends lost 6 bases and 5 bases respectively, with 10 bases between them. The CDR3 has 12 residues. CDR3 residues: CASSAPGETQYF. The DNA for the CDR3 is TGTGCCAGCAGCGCGCCGGGGGAGACCCAGTACTTC.

This sequence joins TRBV24-1 and TRBJ1-6; TRBD1 is a possible D gene (5 bases). V shed 0 bases and J shed 8 bases, with 7 bases lying between them. In germline, CDR1 is KGHDR, CDR2 SFDVKD. The CDR3 contains 14 residues. The CDR3 is CATSDLGADSPLHF. The DNA for the CDR3 is TGTGCCACCAGTGATTTGGGGGCGGATTCACCCCTCCACTTT.

The rearrangement links TRBV2 to TRBJ1-3; possible D gene TRBD1, 6 bases. The CDR3 is 16 amino acids. V lost 5 bases and J lost 4, with 18 bases in between. Germline V gene lookup returns CDR1 SNHLY and CDR2 FYNNEI. CDR3 protein: CASSRDLGAMGNTIYF. CDR3 DNA: TGTGCCAGCAGTAGAGACTTGGGGGCAATGGGAAACACCATATATTTT.

This clonotype was detected ten times or more. V gene TRBV5-5 combines with J gene TRBJ2-7; a possible D gene is TRBD1 (6 bases). Germline loops: CDR1 SGHKS, CDR2 YYEKEE (reference sequence). There are 14 residues in the CDR3. The V and J ends lost 4 bases and 1 base respectively, with 12 bases between them. The CDR3 reads CASSKLDRSYEQYF. The DNA for the CDR3 is TGTGCCAGCAGCAAGTTGGACAGATCCTACGAGCAGTACTTC. The complete variable domain, with remaining parts taken from reference TRBV5-5 and TRBJ2-7, reads DAGVTQSPTHLIKTRGQQVTLRCSPISGHKSVSWYQQVLGQGPQFIFQYYEKEERGRGNFPDRFSARQFPNYSSELNVNALLLGDSALYLCASSKLDRSYEQYFGPGTRLTVT.

V and J are TRBV20-1 and TRBJ2-1; D could derive from TRBD1 or TRBD2 (5 bases each). The CDR3 is 11 residues long. Germline V gene lookup returns CDR1 DFQATT and CDR2 SNEGSKA (reference sequence). Trimming cost V 3 bases and J 8 bases, with 8 bases left between them. The CDR3 protein is CSARGVYEQFF. Written as DNA, the CDR3 is TGCAGTGCTAGGGGGGTCTATGAGCAGTTCTTC.

This clonotype was counted many times. V usage is TRBV12-3 or TRBV12-4 and J usage is TRBJ1-6, with 8 bases matching TRBD1. V lost 8 bases and J lost 10; bases outside the gene matches: 7. This CDR3 has 13 residues. The CDR3 protein is CASVDRGDSPLHF. CDR3 coding DNA: TGTGCCAGCGTAGACAGGGGCGACTCACCCCTCCACTTT.

The rearrangement uses TRBV6-9 and TRBJ1-4; D not resolved. The CDR3 is 15 amino acids. The germline gives CDR1 MNHGY, CDR2 SVAAGI. Between the trimmed V and J ends, which lost 2 bases and 7 bases, there was a span of 14 bases. DNA of the CDR3: TGTGCCAGCAGTTATAGCGGGGAAAGAGGTGAAAAACTGTTTTTT. Its translation: CASSYSGERGEKLFF.

Comment on this clonotype: Because it lacks the conserved phenylalanine or tryptophan at the end, this CDR3 is likely a read error. The chain links TRBV19 to TRBJ1-1; D call uncertain. The CDR3 contains 13 residues. Germline lookup yields CDR1 LNHDA and CDR2 SQIVND (reference sequence). V lost 3 bases and J 1 base, leaving 6 bases between the germline ends. The CDR3 DNA is TGTGCCAGTAGTATGGGCAGGAACACTGAAGCTTTCTTA. It specifies CASSMGRNTEAFL.

The CDR3 region is CSVLAGAANTEAFF. The CDR3 DNA reads TGCAGCGTTCTTGCAGGGGCGGCGAACACTGAAGCTTTCTTT. This rearrangement joins TRBV29-1 to TRBJ1-1; D possibly corresponds to TRBD1 (6 bases). The CDR3 consists of 14 residues. V was trimmed by 5 bases and J by 1 base, leaving 14 bases between them. CDR1 is SQVTM and CDR2 is ANQGSEA in the germline V gene.